This TCR beta chain is from a study of T cell therapy after organ transplantation. Study-level points and caveats: Reconstitution after therapy seemingly combined transferred and product-undetected endogenous clonotypes. Pretherapy CD8 clonality inversely correlated with its fold change after therapy.

Assay: immunoSEQ multiplex PCR; the TCRdb copy retains only in-frame clones and omits some. This repertoire shows roughly 2,400 clones, approximately 74% found once; its top ten account for 25% to 35%. Time point indicated: 20-29 weeks after completion of therapy. The CDR3 extends over 18 amino acids. Germline-derived CDR1 and CDR2 are SGHTA and FQGTGA. V lost 4 bases and J lost 4; bases outside the gene matches: 10. A word on this clone: Its specificity is not known.

The material was CD8+ T cells from blood, obtained after autologous CMV-specific T cell therapy. The rearrangement joins TRBV7-3 to TRBJ2-3, with TRBD2 matching over 14 bases. This TCR was sampled from a human patient who had received a solid organ transplant and had CMV disease. Some T cells here may be from the graft donor. CDR3 protein: CASSSGLAGDVLADTQYF. The DNA of the CDR3 is TGTGCCAGCAGCTCGGGACTAGCGGGAGATGTGTTGGCAGATACGCAGTATTTT.